This is a list of T cell receptor beta chains from one sample in a study of blood T cell repertoires in COVID-19. Here immunoSEQ multiplex PCR was the method, and the copy in TCRdb shows in-frame clones only, minus some. The repertoire holds roughly 290,000 clones, with more than 75% as singletons. The sequenced sample was peripheral blood. The receptors shown here come from a woman in her 30s who had recovered from COVID-19. Each CDR3 is given with its conserved first and last residue. A D gene is named only where the DNA matches it firmly. The size of a clone is reported for some rows only, either as once, few or many, or as a class for expanded clones.

>NA|TRBJ1-1|NA|TRBV7-8
TGTGCCAGCAGCTTAGTCGGGGGGGCGAGCACTGAAGCTTTCTTT
CASSLVGGASTEAFF
>NA|TRBJ1-4|NA|TRBV19
TGTGCCAGTAGTGCCGGACAGTCCGTAGGGGCAACTAATGAAAAACTGTTTTTT
CASSAGQSVGATNEKLFF
>NA|TRBJ1-4|NA|TRBV27
TGTGCCAGCAGTTCGAGCGGGTCCCCCGAGAAACTGTTTTTT
CASSSSGSPEKLFF
>NA|TRBJ2-7|NA|TRBV27
TGTGCCAGCAGTTTAACAGGTCCTTCTTCCCAATCCGAGCAGTACTTC
CASSLTGPSSQSEQYF
>TRBD1|TRBJ2-7|NA|TRBV6-5
TGTGCCAGCAGCGCTCCGGGACAGGGGGTCTACGAGCAGTACTTC
CASSAPGQGVYEQYF
>NA|TRBJ2-3|NA|TRBV28
TGTGCCAGCAGTTTGAGGTTGACAGATACGCAGTATTTT
CASSLRLTDTQYF
>TRBD2|TRBJ2-1|NA|TRBV7-2
TGTGCCAGCAGCGCCGGGAGGCGGTCTAGCGGGTTAGGAAATGAGCAGTTCTTC
CASSAGRRSSGLGNEQFF
>TRBD1|TRBJ1-2|NA|TRBV19
TGTGCCAGTAGTATACGGACAGGGAACTATGGCTACACCTTC
CASSIRTGNYGYTF
>NA|TRBJ2-5|once|TRBV2
TGTGCCAGCAGTGACAGTCAAGAGACCCAGTACTTC
CASSDSQETQYF
>NA|TRBJ2-7|NA|TRBV29-1
TGCAGCGTTGCCGGATTACAGGGCAACTACGAGCAGTACTTC
CSVAGLQGNYEQYF
>NA|TRBJ2-7|few|TRBV7-8
TGTGCCAGCAGCGGGCGACTAGCCTACGAGCAGTACTTC
CASSGRLAYEQYF
>NA|TRBJ2-6|NA|TRBV6-2/TRBV6-3
TGTGCCAGCAGTGCGACAGGTCGGCTCTCTGGGGCCAACGTCCTGACTTTC
CASSATGRLSGANVLTF
>NA|TRBJ1-3|NA|TRBV19
TGTGCCGGGAGCTCTGGAAACACCATATATTTT
CAGSSGNTIYF
>TRBD2|TRBJ2-7|NA|TRBV27
TGTGCCAGCAGTTTAGAGTGGGGGGGCTACGAGCAGTACTTC
CASSLEWGGYEQYF
>NA|TRBJ2-3|NA|TRBV27
TGTGCCAGCAGCGCTTCGGGTTTTTCGACAGATACGCAGTATTTT
CASSASGFSTDTQYF
>NA|TRBJ2-7|NA|TRBV27
TGTGCCAGCAGTACAACAGGGAAGAGATTCAACTCCTACGAGCAGTACTTC
CASSTTGKRFNSYEQYF
>NA|TRBJ1-2|NA|TRBV19
TGTGCCAGTAATGCCCACCCAGGGAACTATGGCTACACCTTC
CASNAHPGNYGYTF